The clone carrying this T cell receptor (beta chain) was seen only a few times. The antigen is unknown. This sample stems from a study of blood T cells in healthy people across ages. The second PCR ran 7 to 11 cycles with a sample-barcoded 5' primer and J-beta primers. TCRdb fed the 5' RACE reads into MiXCR, producing one record per CDR3 protein. The sample lists around 780,000 distinct CDR3 sequences; roughly 26% were seen once. The CDR3 is 12 amino acids. Germline V gene sequence: CDR1 SQVTM, CDR2 ANQGSEA. V was trimmed by 4 bases and J by 5 bases, leaving 11 bases between them. Study results and caveats: Older age coincided with a roughly linear decline in TCR beta diversity per million T cells.

These data were also reused for a study on T cells of mothers and their children. That work adds: Slightly higher but non-significant overlap marked related mother-child pairs versus unrelated pairs.

The sequenced sample was blood. The chain employs TRBV29-1 and TRBJ2-5; tentatively, D is TRBD1 (5 bases). The TCR comes from a boy between 10 and 17 years old in good health. CDR3 DNA sequence: TGCAGCGTTGCTAGGGGCGGCGAGACCCAGTACTTC. This translates into CSVARGGETQYF.